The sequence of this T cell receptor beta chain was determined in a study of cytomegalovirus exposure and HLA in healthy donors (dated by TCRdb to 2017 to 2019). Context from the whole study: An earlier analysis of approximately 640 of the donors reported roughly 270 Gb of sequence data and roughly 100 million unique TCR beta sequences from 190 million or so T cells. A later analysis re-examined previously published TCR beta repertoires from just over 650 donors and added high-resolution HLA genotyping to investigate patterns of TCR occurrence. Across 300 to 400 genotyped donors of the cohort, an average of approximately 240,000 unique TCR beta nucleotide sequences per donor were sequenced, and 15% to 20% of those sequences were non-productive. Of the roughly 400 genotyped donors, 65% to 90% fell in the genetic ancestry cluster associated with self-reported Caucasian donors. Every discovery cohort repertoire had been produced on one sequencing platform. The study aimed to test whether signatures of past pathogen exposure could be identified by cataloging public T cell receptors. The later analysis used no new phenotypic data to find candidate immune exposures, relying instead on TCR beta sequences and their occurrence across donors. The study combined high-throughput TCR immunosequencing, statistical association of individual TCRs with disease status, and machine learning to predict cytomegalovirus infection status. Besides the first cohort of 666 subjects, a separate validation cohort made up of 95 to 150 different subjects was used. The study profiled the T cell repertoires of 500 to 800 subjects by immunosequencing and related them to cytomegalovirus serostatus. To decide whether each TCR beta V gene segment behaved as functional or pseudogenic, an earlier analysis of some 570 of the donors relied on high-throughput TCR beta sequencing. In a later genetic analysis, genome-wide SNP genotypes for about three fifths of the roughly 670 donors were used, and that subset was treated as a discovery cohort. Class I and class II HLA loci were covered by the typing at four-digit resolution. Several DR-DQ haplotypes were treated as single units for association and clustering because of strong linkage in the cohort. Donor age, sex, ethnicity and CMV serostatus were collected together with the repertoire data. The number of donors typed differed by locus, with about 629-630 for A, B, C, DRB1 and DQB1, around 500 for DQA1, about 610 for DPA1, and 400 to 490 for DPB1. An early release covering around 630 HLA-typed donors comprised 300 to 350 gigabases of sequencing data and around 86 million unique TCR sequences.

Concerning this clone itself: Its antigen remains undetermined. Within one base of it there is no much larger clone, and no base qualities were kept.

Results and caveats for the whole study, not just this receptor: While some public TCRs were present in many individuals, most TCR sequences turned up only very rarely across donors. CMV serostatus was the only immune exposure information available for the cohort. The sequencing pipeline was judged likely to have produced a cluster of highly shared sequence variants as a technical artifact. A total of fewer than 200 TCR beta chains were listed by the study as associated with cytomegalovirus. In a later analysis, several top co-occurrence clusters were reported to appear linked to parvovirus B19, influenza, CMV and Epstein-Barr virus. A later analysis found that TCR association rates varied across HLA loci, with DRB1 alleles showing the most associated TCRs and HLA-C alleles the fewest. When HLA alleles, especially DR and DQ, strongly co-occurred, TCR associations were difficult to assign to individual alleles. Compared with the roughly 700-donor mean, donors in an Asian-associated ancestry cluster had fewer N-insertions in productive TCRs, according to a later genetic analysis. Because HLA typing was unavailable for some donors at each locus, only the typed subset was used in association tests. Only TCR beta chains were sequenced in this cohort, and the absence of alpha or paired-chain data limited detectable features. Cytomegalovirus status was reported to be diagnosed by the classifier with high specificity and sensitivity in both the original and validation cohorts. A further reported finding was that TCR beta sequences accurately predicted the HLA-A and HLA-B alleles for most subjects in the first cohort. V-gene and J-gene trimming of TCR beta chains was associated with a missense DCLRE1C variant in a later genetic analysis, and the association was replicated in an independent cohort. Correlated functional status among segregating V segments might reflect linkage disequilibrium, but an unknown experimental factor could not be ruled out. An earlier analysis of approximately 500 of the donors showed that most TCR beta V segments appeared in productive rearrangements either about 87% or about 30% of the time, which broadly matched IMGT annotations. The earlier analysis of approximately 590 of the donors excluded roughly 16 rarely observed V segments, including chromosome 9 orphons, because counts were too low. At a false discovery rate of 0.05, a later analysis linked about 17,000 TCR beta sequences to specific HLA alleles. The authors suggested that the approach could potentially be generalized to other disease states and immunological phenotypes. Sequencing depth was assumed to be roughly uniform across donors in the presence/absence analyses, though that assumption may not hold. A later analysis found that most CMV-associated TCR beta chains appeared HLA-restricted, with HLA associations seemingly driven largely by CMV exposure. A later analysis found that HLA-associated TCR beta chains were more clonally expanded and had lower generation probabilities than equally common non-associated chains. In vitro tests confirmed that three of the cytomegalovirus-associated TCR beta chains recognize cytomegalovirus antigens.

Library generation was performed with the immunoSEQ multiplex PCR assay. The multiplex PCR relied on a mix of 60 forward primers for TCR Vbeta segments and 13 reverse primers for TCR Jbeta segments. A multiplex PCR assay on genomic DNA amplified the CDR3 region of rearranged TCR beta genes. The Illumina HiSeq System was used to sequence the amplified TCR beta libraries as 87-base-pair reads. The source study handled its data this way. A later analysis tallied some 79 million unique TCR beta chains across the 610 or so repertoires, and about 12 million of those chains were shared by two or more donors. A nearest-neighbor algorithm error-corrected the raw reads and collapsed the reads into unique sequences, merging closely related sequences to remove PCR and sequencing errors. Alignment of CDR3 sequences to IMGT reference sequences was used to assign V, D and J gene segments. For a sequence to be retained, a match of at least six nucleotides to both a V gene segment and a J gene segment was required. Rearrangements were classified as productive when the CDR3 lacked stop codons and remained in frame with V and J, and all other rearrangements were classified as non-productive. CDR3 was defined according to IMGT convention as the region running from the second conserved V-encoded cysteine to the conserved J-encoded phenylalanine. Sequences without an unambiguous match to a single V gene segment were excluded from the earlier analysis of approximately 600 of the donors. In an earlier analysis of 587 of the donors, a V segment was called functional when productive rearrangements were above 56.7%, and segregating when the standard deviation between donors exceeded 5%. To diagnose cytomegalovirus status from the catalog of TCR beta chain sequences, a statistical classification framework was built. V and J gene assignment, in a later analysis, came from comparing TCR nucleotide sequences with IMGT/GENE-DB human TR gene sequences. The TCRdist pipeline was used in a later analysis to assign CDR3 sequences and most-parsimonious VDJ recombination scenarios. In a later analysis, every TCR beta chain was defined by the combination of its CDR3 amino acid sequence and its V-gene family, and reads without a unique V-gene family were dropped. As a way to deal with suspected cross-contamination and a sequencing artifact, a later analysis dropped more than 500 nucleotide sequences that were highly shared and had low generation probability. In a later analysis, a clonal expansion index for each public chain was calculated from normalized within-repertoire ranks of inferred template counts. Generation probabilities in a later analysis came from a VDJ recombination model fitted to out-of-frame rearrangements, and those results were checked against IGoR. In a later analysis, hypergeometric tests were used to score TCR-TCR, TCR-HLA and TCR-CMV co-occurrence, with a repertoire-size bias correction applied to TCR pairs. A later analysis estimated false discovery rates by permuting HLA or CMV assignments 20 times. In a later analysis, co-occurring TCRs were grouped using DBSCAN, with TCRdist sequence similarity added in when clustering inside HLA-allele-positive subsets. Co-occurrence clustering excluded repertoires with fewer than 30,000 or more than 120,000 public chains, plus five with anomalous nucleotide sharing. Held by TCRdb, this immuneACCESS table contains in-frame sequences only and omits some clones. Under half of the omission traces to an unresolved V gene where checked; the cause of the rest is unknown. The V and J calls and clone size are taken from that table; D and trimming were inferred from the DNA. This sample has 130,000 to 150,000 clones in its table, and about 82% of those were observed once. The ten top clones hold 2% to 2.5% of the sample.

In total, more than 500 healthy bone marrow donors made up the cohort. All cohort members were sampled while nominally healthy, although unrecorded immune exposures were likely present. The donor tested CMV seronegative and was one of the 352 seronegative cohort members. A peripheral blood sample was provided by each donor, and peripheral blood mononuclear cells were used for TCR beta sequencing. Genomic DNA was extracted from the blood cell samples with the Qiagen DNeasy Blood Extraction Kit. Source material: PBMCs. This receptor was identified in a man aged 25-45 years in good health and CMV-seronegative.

The CDR3 reads CASSPEGQGGEKLFF. In nucleotide form, the sequence is TGCGCCAGCAGCCCCGAAGGACAGGGAGGCGAAAAACTGTTTTTT. This sequence uses TRBV5-1 and TRBJ1-4, and 8 bases in between align with TRBD1. Via the germline V gene, CDR1 is SGHRS and CDR2 YFSETQ. The CDR3 measures 15 amino acids from cysteine to phenylalanine. Only the CDR3 part of the read is kept: 45 bases, read in frame from the first base. Clipping removes 4 bases from V and 8 bases from J, with 10 as the unmatched junction base count.